The present entry profiles one T cell receptor beta chain with its context. The source of the sample is a study of blood T cell repertoires in COVID-19. Study-level background: Sites across the United States, Italy and Spain contributed samples from acute and convalescent COVID-19. T cells, B-cell-depleted T cells, or PBMCs provided the cDNA or gDNA that served as material.

All enrollees were roughly 18 to 89 years old and from about 25 US areas. Allocation to cohorts depended on clinical history reported by the participants. The repertoire was sequenced with immunoSEQ multiplex PCR; TCRdb's copy has only in-frame clones and lacks some. The data hold around 240,000 clones, with 86% observed a single time. CDR3 length equals 13 residues. From germline, CDR1 is ENHRY and CDR2 SYGVKD. Between the trimmed V and J ends, which lost 8 bases and 1 base, there was a span of 11 bases. The sample comprised PBMCs or T cells enriched from blood (not recorded which). The receptor was derived from a woman in her forties or fifties who had recovered from COVID-19. The rearrangement links TRBV10-3 to TRBJ2-5; weak D call: TRBD2 (6 bases). DNA of the CDR3: TGTGCCATCCGGCCTAGCGCCCAAGAGACCCAGTACTTC. Its translation: CAIRPSAQETQYF.